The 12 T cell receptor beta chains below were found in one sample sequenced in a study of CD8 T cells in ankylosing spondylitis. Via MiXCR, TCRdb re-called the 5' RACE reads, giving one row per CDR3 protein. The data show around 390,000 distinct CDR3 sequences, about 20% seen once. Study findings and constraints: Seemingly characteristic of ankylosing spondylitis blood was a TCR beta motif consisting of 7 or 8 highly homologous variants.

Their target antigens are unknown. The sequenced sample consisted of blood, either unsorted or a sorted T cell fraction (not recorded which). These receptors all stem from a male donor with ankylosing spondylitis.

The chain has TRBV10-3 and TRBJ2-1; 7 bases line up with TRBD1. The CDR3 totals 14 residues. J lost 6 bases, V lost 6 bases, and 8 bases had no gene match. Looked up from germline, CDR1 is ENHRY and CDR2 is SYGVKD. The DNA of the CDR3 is TGTGCCATCAGCGACTATAACAGGGGCAATGAGCAGTTCTTC. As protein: CAISDYNRGNEQFF.

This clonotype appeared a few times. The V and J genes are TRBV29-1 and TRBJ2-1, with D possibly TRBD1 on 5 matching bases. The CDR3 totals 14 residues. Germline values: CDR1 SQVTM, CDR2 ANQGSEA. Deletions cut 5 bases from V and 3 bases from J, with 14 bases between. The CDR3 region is CSVSTVQGYNEQFF. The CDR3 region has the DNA TGCAGCGTTTCGACAGTCCAGGGCTACAATGAGCAGTTCTTC.

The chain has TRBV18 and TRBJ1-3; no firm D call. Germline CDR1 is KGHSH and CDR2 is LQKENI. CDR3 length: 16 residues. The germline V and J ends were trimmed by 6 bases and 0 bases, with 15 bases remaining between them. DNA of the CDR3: TGTGCCAGCTCCCACGGGATCGTGTCCTCTGGAAACACCATATATTTT. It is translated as CASSHGIVSSGNTIYF.

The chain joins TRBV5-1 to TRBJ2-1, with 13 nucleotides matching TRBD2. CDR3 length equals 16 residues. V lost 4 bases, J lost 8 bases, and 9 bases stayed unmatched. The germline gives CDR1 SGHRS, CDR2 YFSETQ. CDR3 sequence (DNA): TGCGCCAGCAGCCATACCGGGACTAGCGGGATCTATGAGCAGTTCTTC. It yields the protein CASSHTGTSGIYEQFF.

The CDR3 spells CAISEGDAYEQYF. The CDR3 DNA follows: TGTGCCATCAGTGAGGGGGACGCCTACGAGCAGTACTTC. The rearrangement joins TRBV10-3 to TRBJ2-7; either TRBD1 or TRBD2 may fit D (5 bases each). The germline V gene has CDR1 ENHRY and CDR2 SYGVKD. The CDR3 contains 13 residues. The germline V and J ends were trimmed by 2 bases and 2 bases, with 7 bases remaining between them.

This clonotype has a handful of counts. CDR3 region: CASSLGVAGANVLTF. CDR3 coding DNA: TGCGCCAGCAGCTTGGGGGTCGCGGGGGCCAACGTCCTGACTTTC. This chain connects TRBV5-1 to TRBJ2-6; no firm D call. From germline, CDR1 is SGHRS and CDR2 YFSETQ. The V end lost 0 bases, the J end lost 4 bases, and 8 bases lay between the germline ends. The CDR3 spans 15 residues.

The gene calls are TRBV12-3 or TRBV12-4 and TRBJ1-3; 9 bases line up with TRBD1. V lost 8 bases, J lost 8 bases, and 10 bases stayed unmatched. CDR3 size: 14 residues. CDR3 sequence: CASLPGQGGDTIYF. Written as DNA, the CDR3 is TGTGCCAGCTTGCCGGGACAGGGCGGAGACACCATATATTTT.

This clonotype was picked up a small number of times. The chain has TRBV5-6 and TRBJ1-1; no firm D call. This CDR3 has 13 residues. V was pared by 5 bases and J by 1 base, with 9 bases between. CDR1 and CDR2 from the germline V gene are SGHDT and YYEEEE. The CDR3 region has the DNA TGTGCCAGCAGTTGGGTAGGGAACACTGAAGCTTTCTTT. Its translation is CASSWVGNTEAFF.

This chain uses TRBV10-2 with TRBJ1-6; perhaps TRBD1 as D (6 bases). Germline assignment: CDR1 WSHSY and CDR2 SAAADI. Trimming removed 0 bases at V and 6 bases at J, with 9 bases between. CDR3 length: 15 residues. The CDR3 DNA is TGCGCCAGCAGTGAGTCGTGGACAGCTAATTCACCCCTCCACTTT. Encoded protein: CASSESWTANSPLHF.

The CDR3 region is CASSGTSRETQYF. The CDR3 DNA sequence: TGTGCCAGTAGTGGGACTAGTCGTGAGACCCAGTACTTC. The chain joins TRBV19 to TRBJ2-5; TRBD2 aligns across 8 bases. Germline lookup yields CDR1 LNHDA and CDR2 SQIVND (reference sequence). Trimming at V came to 5 bases and at J to 5 bases, leaving 4 bases not matched to a gene. There are 13 residues in the CDR3.

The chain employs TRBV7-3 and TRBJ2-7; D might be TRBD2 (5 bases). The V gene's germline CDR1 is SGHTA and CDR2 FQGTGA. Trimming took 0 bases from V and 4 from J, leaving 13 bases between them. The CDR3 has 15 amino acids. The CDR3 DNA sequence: TGTGCCAGCAGCTTAACGGGAGCCGTTGGGTACGAGCAGTACTTC. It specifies CASSLTGAVGYEQYF. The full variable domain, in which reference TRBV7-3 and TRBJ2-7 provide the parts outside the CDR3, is GAGVSQTPSNKVTEKGKYVELRCDPISGHTALYWYRQSLGQGPEFLIYFQGTGAADDSGLPNDRFFAVRPEGSVSTLKIQRTERGDSAVYLCASSLTGAVGYEQYFGPGTRLTVT.

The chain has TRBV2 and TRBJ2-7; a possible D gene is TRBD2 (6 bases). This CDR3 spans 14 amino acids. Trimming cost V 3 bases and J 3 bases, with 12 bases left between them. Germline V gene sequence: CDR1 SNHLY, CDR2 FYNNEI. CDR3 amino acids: CASSERTTVYEQYF. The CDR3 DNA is TGTGCCAGCAGTGAGCGGACTACCGTCTACGAGCAGTACTTC.